The 13 T cell receptor beta chains below come from one sample, sequenced in a study of cytomegalovirus exposure and HLA in healthy donors. PCR amplification relied on 60 Vbeta primers (plus 13 Jbeta primers). Clones were sequenced by immunoSEQ multiplex PCR, and TCRdb holds only the in-frame ones, with some missing. Among about 150,000 clones listed, about three quarters were seen once. The source material was PBMCs. These receptors came from a male donor in good health and CMV-seronegative.

The chain joins TRBV14 to TRBJ2-2, with 10 bases identical to TRBD2. Germline V gives CDR1 SGHDN, CDR2 FVKESK. V dropped 0 bases and J dropped 7; count of bases not matched to a gene: 8. The CDR3 is made up of 17 amino acids. The chain's CDR3 is CASSQDWLAGDHGELFF. The DNA for the CDR3 is TGTGCCAGCAGCCAAGATTGGCTAGCGGGAGATCACGGGGAGCTGTTTTTT.

The V and J genes are TRBV5-1 and TRBJ2-1; D is unclear. Germline loops: CDR1 SGHRS, CDR2 YFSETQ. This CDR3 is built from 12 residues. Between the trimmed V and J ends, which lost 4 bases and 9 bases, there was a span of 11 bases. The CDR3, as DNA: TGCGCCAGCAGCCCAGGTTTAAGTGAGCAGTTCTTC. Protein sequence: CASSPGLSEQFF.

The chain joins TRBV7-9 to TRBJ1-3; D gene ambiguous. V lost 8 bases and J 4 bases, leaving 15 bases between the germline ends. The CDR3 runs to 14 residues. The V gene's germline CDR1 is SEHNR and CDR2 FQNEAQ (reference sequence). The CDR3 sequence: CASERGGSGNTIYF. The CDR3 coding sequence is TGTGCCAGCGAGAGAGGCGGGTCGGGAAACACCATATATTTT.

The chain has TRBV7-6 and TRBJ2-5; a weak D match, TRBD2 (7 bases). CDR3 length: 13 amino acids. Between the trimmed V and J ends, which lost 4 bases and 5 bases, there was a span of 11 bases. Germline V gene data show CDR1 as SGHVS and CDR2 as FNYEAQ. The CDR3 sequence is CASSSGGPETQYF. The CDR3 bases are TGTGCCAGCAGCTCCGGGGGGCCGGAGACCCAGTACTTC.

V and J are TRBV19 and TRBJ1-1; 8 nucleotides agree with TRBD1. CDR3 length: 17 residues. Trimming took 5 bases from V and 3 from J; bases not matched to a gene: 14. Germline-derived CDR1 and CDR2 are LNHDA and SQIVND (reference sequence). CDR3 region: CASSAGQGGGEDTEAFF. The CDR3 nucleotides are TGTGCCAGTAGTGCCGGACAGGGCGGCGGTGAAGACACTGAAGCTTTCTTT.

This chain joins TRBV25-1 and TRBJ1-6; unclear D gene. V shed 2 bases and J shed 4 bases, with 9 bases lying between them. CDR3 length: 15 residues. The V gene's germline CDR1 is MGHDK and CDR2 SYGVNS. CDR3 amino acids: CASSEGGRYNSPLHF. The CDR3 DNA is TGTGCCAGCAGTGAAGGAGGGCGGTATAATTCACCCCTCCACTTT. The variable domain in full, completed from reference TRBV25-1 and TRBJ1-6, reads EADIYQTPRYLVIGTGKKITLECSQTMGHDKMYWYQQDPGMELHLIHYSYGVNSTEKGDLSSESTVSRIRTEHFPLTLESARPSHTSQYLCASSEGGRYNSPLHFGNGTRLTVT.

CDR3 protein: CAWSVQGRNSPLHF. Here the CDR3 DNA reads TGTGCCTGGAGTGTACAGGGGAGGAATTCACCCCTCCACTTT. The chain links TRBV30 to TRBJ1-6, with 7 bases identical to TRBD1. Germline-derived CDR1 and CDR2 are GTSNPN and SVGIG (reference sequence). The CDR3 is made up of 14 amino acids. With 0 bases clipped from V and 7 bases from J, the junction kept 3 bases outside the gene matches. The full variable domain, its missing parts supplied by reference TRBV30 and TRBJ1-6, is SQTIHQWPATLVQPVGSPLSLECTVEGTSNPNLYWYRQAAGRGLQLLFYSVGIGQISSEVPQNLSASRPQDRQFILSSKKLLLSDSGFYLCAWSVQGRNSPLHFGNGTRLTVT.

The chain combines TRBV19 with TRBJ1-4; 9 bases line up with TRBD1. Germline CDR1 LNHDA, CDR2 SQIVND (reference sequence). This CDR3 has 17 amino acids. With 7 bases clipped from V and 8 bases from J, the junction kept 17 bases outside the gene matches. CDR3 residues: CASMKGDRALQGEKLFF. CDR3 DNA sequence: TGTGCCAGTATGAAGGGGGACAGGGCCCTTCAAGGGGAAAAACTGTTTTTT.

The rearrangement uses TRBV4-3 and TRBJ2-6; the D is unclear. Trimming took off 0 bases at V and 0 bases at J, with 6 bases between the two ends. The CDR3 runs 16 residues. Germline CDR1 LGHNA, CDR2 YSLEER. The CDR3 spells CASSQDGSSGANVLTF. The DNA for the CDR3 is TGCGCCAGCAGCCAAGATGGTAGCTCTGGGGCCAACGTCCTGACTTTC.

The chain carries TRBV19 and TRBJ2-7, with TRBD1 as a possible D gene (6 bases). This CDR3 comprises 15 residues. Germline CDR1 reads LNHDA; CDR2 reads SQIVND (reference sequence). Trimming pared 1 base from V and 2 bases from J, leaving 12 bases between. The CDR3 bases are TGTGCCAGTAGTATAGCCAGGGGTCCAGCCTACGAGCAGTACTTC. It yields the protein CASSIARGPAYEQYF.

This clone was picked up a small number of times. The chain has TRBV7-6 and TRBJ2-7; TRBD2 aligns across 7 bases. The CDR3 loop spans 14 amino acids. The V segment lost 5 bases and the J segment 4 bases; nucleotides outside the gene matches: 8. Germline V gene lookup returns CDR1 SGHVS and CDR2 FNYEAQ. The CDR3 loop reads CASSLGAGDYEQYF. CDR3 coding DNA: TGTGCCAGCAGCCTAGGGGCGGGAGATTACGAGCAGTACTTC.

The gene calls are TRBV28 and TRBJ2-7; 12 nucleotides align to TRBD2. V dropped 7 bases and J dropped 4; count of bases not matched to a gene: 8. The length of the CDR3 is 15 residues. Germline assignment: CDR1 MDHEN and CDR2 SYDVKM. The DNA for the CDR3 is TGTGCCAGCACCCGTCTAGCGGGAGGGCCTTACGAGCAGTACTTC. The encoded protein is CASTRLAGGPYEQYF.

The rearrangement links TRBV10-1 to TRBJ2-7; D is perhaps TRBD1 (6 bases). Trimming removed 6 bases from V and 3 bases from J, with 15 bases in between. Germline CDR1 and CDR2: WNHNN and SYGVQD (reference sequence). The CDR3 spans 14 residues. DNA of the CDR3: TGCGCCAGCAGCGAAGGGGGAAACAACTACGAGCAGTACTTC. Translating gives CASSEGGNNYEQYF.